A single sample gave rise to the 30 T cell receptor beta chains below, sequenced in a study of human T cells and chemical hapten exposure (dated by TCRdb to about 2021). Read against the paper, the sample's time point label means: pre-sensitization, week 0. In the paper's terms, the treatment or condition label means: therapeutic diphenylcyclopropenone sensitization with weekly scalp DPC. The library came from RACE. Sequencing was carried out with a NextSeq 500. TCRdb trimmed public reads at Q25 via fastp, called clones via MiXCR and kept in-frame beta chains. CDR3 protein sequences are deduplicated, and each keeps its most common genes and DNA. Recorded for this sample are roughly 250,000 distinct CDR3 sequences; roughly 8.9% of them occurred a single time. Around 2.5% of the sample goes to the ten largest clones. This specimen was whole blood, taken in connection with sensitization to the hapten diphenylcyclopropenone (DPC). Receptors originate from a woman aged 40 to 50 with alopecia areata. Some clones in this sample may be carry-over from other donors' samples.

The genes are TRBV9 and TRBJ2-1; 14 bases are a match to TRBD2. V dropped 3 bases and J dropped 4; count of bases not matched to a gene: 12. There are 19 residues in the CDR3. The germline gives CDR1 SGDLS, CDR2 YYNGEE. This CDR3 reads CASSGRTSGRRGGYNEQFF. The CDR3 nucleotides read TGTGCCAGCAGCGGGAGGACTAGCGGGAGGAGAGGGGGGTACAATGAGCAGTTCTTC.

The chain uses TRBV7-9 and TRBJ2-7; D is uncertain. Germline V gene sequence: CDR1 SEHNR, CDR2 FQNEAQ (reference sequence). V was pared by 3 bases and J by 3 bases, with 15 bases between. There are 15 residues in the CDR3. CDR3 coding DNA: TGTGCCAGCAGCTTCCTTACCGGGCTGCTCTACGAGCAGTACTTC. Translating gives CASSFLTGLLYEQYF.

This clonotype was counted between two and nine times. The rearrangement uses TRBV4-2 and TRBJ1-2; 7 bases match TRBD1. Germline assignment: CDR1 LGHNA and CDR2 YNFKEQ. V lost 2 bases to trimming and J lost 6 bases; unmatched junction nucleotides: 12. This CDR3 has 16 amino acids. CDR3 loop: CASSQPGTGGGDGYTF. The CDR3 nucleotides are TGTGCCAGCAGCCAACCCGGGACGGGAGGGGGCGATGGCTACACCTTC.

This clonotype was observed many times. The chain joins TRBV5-6 to TRBJ1-5; 9 bases map to TRBD1. The CDR3 sequence is 15 residues long. With 1 base clipped from V and 7 bases from J, the junction kept 6 bases outside the gene matches. Germline CDR1 and CDR2: SGHDT and YYEEEE. Here the CDR3 reads CASSLINRGRQPQHF. The DNA of the CDR3 is TGTGCCAGCAGCTTGATTAACAGGGGGCGGCAGCCCCAGCATTTT.

V is TRBV6-5 and J is TRBJ2-5, with D hard to call. The CDR3 length is 13 residues. Germline V lookup: CDR1 MNHEY, CDR2 SVGAGI. Trimming removed 2 bases at V and 1 base at J, with 5 bases between. The CDR3 here is CASSYESQETQYF. In DNA, the CDR3 is TGTGCCAGCAGTTACGAGTCCCAAGAGACCCAGTACTTC.

This clonotype was found many times. The chain recombines TRBV29-1 with TRBJ1-1; TRBD1 might be the D (5 bases). The CDR3 is 13 residues long. From germline, CDR1 is SQVTM and CDR2 ANQGSEA. Trimming left V 4 bases short and J 4 bases short, with 13 bases between. The CDR3 is CSVARNGGTEAFF. In nucleotides, the CDR3 is TGCAGCGTTGCCAGGAATGGGGGCACTGAAGCTTTCTTT.

This clonotype showed up just a few times. The chain joins TRBV5-1 to TRBJ2-3; maybe TRBD2 (7 bases). Germline lookup yields CDR1 SGHRS and CDR2 YFSETQ. This CDR3 is 20 amino acids long. V was pared by 4 bases and J by 0 bases, with 27 bases between. CDR3 bases: TGCGCCAGCAGCCCCGTCGACCACCCCGGGGGGCCCACTAGCACAGATACGCAGTATTTT. Residues: CASSPVDHPGGPTSTDTQYF.

This clonotype was counted a few times. The CDR3 region has the DNA TGCAGCGCTCGGGACCAAACTAATGAAAAACTGTTTTTT. Translated, it gives CSARDQTNEKLFF. The chain has TRBV29-1 and TRBJ1-4; maybe TRBD1 (5 bases). Germline V lookup: CDR1 SQVTM, CDR2 ANQGSEA. V was trimmed by 7 bases and J by 1 base, leaving 10 bases between them. The CDR3 runs to 13 residues.

This clonotype came up a few times. The rearrangement links TRBV12-3 or TRBV12-4 to TRBJ2-7; 7 positions agree with TRBD1. The CDR3 consists of 14 residues. Trimming at V came to 7 bases and at J to 5 bases, leaving 11 bases not matched to a gene. The CDR3 spells CASTLPRGSHEQYF. CDR3 DNA sequence: TGTGCCAGCACCCTGCCCAGGGGGTCACACGAGCAGTACTTC.

This chain links TRBV6-5 with TRBJ2-7; D assignment may be TRBD1 or TRBD2 (5 bases each). The CDR3 runs 17 residues. Germline V gives CDR1 MNHEY, CDR2 SVGAGI. The germline V and J ends were trimmed by 4 bases and 2 bases, with 21 bases remaining between them. The CDR3 bases are TGTGCCAGCAGTTCATGGGGGAGTGCGGCCACGGCCTACGAGCAGTACTTC. Translating it yields CASSSWGSAATAYEQYF.

The CDR3 region is CASSQNRDDSPLHF. Here the CDR3 DNA reads TGTGCCAGCTCACAGAACAGGGATGATTCACCCCTCCACTTT. J is TRBJ1-6 and V is TRBV18, with D possibly matching TRBD1 (6 bases). The CDR3 consists of 14 residues. CDR1 is KGHSH, CDR2 LQKENI, per germline. The germline V and J ends were trimmed by 4 bases and 8 bases, with 12 bases remaining between them. The entire variable domain, with the rest obtained from reference TRBV18 and TRBJ1-6, is as follows: NAGVMQNPRHLVRRRGQEARLRCSPMKGHSHVYWYRQLPEEGLKFMVYLQKENIIDESGMPKERFSAEFPKEGPSILRIQQVVRGDSAAYFCASSQNRDDSPLHFGNGTRLTVT.

The table lists this clonotype with many counts. J is TRBJ2-3 and V is TRBV7-2; D gene unclear. Trimming shortened V by 6 bases and J by 1 base, and 8 bases separated the two germline ends. Germline-derived CDR1 and CDR2 are SGHTA and FQGNSA. CDR3 length: 13 amino acids. The CDR3 sequence is CASRFRGTDTQYF. CDR3 bases: TGTGCCAGCAGGTTTAGGGGCACAGATACGCAGTATTTT. Full variable domain (remainder filled in from reference TRBV7-2 and TRBJ2-3): GAGVSQSPSNKVTEKGKDVELRCDPISGHTALYWYRQSLGQGLEFLIYFQGNSAPDKSGLPSDRFSAERTGGSVSTLTIQRTQQEDSAVYLCASRFRGTDTQYFGPGTRLTVL.

The chain links TRBV28 to TRBJ1-1; D is unclear. There are 14 residues in the CDR3. CDR1 and CDR2 (germline): MDHEN, SYDVKM. V lost 6 bases and J lost 4, with 15 bases in between. CDR3 amino acids: CASSYQLRGTEAFF. CDR3 nucleotides: TGTGCCAGCAGCTATCAGCTGCGGGGCACTGAAGCTTTCTTT.

There are many counts of this clonotype. V is TRBV28 and J is TRBJ1-5; 11 nucleotides agree with TRBD1. The CDR3 is 16 residues long. Trimming cost V 4 bases and J 6 bases; bases outside gene matches: 8. CDR1 MDHEN and CDR2 SYDVKM come from the germline V gene. CDR3 loop: CASSWYGTGGVQPQHF. The CDR3 nucleotides are TGTGCCAGCAGTTGGTATGGGACAGGGGGGGTTCAGCCCCAGCATTTT.

This clonotype was detected ten times or more. J is TRBJ2-7 and V is TRBV6-2 or TRBV6-3; no definite D call. Germline CDR1 and CDR2: MNHEY and SVGEGT. The V gene lost 7 bases and the J gene lost 2 bases, with 12 bases spanning the gap. The CDR3 sequence is 13 residues long. The CDR3 DNA is TGTGCCAGCACTAAAGCAGAACCCTACGAGCAGTACTTC. Translated, it gives CASTKAEPYEQYF.

This clonotype turned up a few times. The gene calls are TRBV6-5 and TRBJ2-1, with 9 nucleotides matching TRBD2. The junction had 9 bases not matched to a gene; V was cut back by 0 bases and J by 12 bases. The V gene's germline CDR1 is MNHEY and CDR2 SVGAGI. This CDR3 comprises 15 residues. CDR3 sequence: CASSYSLGGRALQFF. The DNA for the CDR3 is TGTGCCAGCAGTTACTCATTGGGCGGGAGGGCCCTGCAGTTCTTC.

The rearrangement uses TRBV4-2 and TRBJ1-1; TRBD1 agrees at 9 bases. The germline CDR1 and CDR2 sequences are LGHNA and YNFKEQ. The CDR3 is made up of 16 amino acids. With V trimmed by 0 bases and J by 6 bases, 8 bases remained unmatched. The CDR3 DNA reads TGTGCCAGCAGCCAAGAAGCGACAGGGGGAGTCTCTGAAGCTTTCTTT. It is translated as CASSQEATGGVSEAFF.

This clonotype was counted many times. The chain couples TRBV5-1 to TRBJ2-7, with 7 bases fitting TRBD2. V lost 6 bases, J lost 4 bases, and 13 bases stayed unmatched. Germline V gene sequence: CDR1 SGHRS, CDR2 YFSETQ. CDR3 size: 15 residues. The CDR3 here is CASTPRGAGRYEQYF. As DNA, the CDR3 is TGCGCCAGCACCCCCCGGGGAGCGGGAAGGTACGAGCAGTACTTC.

The V call is TRBV5-1, the J call TRBJ2-4; D is perhaps TRBD1 or TRBD2 (6 bases each). The CDR3 runs to 15 residues. Germline-derived CDR1 and CDR2 are SGHRS and YFSETQ. The ends were cut back, 2 bases at V and 12 bases at J, with 21 bases in the middle. For the CDR3, the DNA is TGCGCCAGCAGCTTTTACAGGGACTCTACCGACACTCAGTACTTC. Translated: CASSFYRDSTDTQYF. Full variable domain (rest looked up from reference TRBV5-1 and TRBJ2-4): KAGVTQTPRYLIKTRGQQVTLSCSPISGHRSVSWYQQTPGQGLQFLFEYFSETQRNKGNFPGRFSGRQFSNSRSEMNVSTLELGDSALYLCASSFYRDSTDTQYFGAGTRLSVL.

A remark on this clonotype: The junction differs from germline at one of its ends, possibly a read error. The CDR3 DNA reads as TGTGCCAGCACCCAGGGGGGCCCCCCAGTTTTT. The encoded protein is CASTQGGPPVF. The rearrangement uses TRBV11-2 and TRBJ2-2; the D gene is possibly TRBD1 (7 bases). This CDR3 comprises 11 residues. Per germline, CDR1 SGHAT and CDR2 FQNNGV.

This clonotype showed up just a few times. V and J are TRBV6-1 and TRBJ2-7; 9 nucleotides line up with TRBD1. J gave up 6 bases and V 2 bases, and 5 bases lay outside the gene matches. The CDR3 extends over 14 amino acids. The germline V gene encodes CDR1 MNHNS and CDR2 SASEGT. CDR3 protein: CASSESQGASEQYF. The DNA of the CDR3 is TGTGCCAGCAGTGAATCACAGGGGGCCAGCGAGCAGTACTTC.

The V call is TRBV6-6, the J call TRBJ1-1; 10 nucleotides match TRBD1. Trimming removed 1 base from V and 5 bases from J; junction bases left unmatched: 4. The CDR3 contains 15 residues. The germline V gene encodes CDR1 MNHNY and CDR2 SVGAGI (reference sequence). CDR3 in amino acids: CASSYWDRGGTEAFF. The CDR3 coding sequence is TGTGCCAGCAGTTACTGGGACAGGGGTGGAACTGAAGCTTTCTTT.

For this clonotype: One end of the junction fails to match germline, which may point to a read error. The chain links TRBV7-3 to TRBJ2-7; D not certain. The CDR3 spans 14 residues. CDR1 is SGHTA, CDR2 FQGTGA, per germline. Here the CDR3 reads CDSSPTSSHYEQYF. The CDR3 DNA reads as TGTGACAGCAGCCCAACATCGAGCCACTACGAGCAGTACTTC.

The table lists this clonotype with many counts. The chain is built from TRBV5-1 and TRBJ1-1; no clear D. Germline V gene sequence: CDR1 SGHRS, CDR2 YFSETQ. Trimming cost V 2 bases and J 4 bases, with 15 bases left between them. This CDR3 is built from 15 residues. In DNA form, the CDR3 reads TGCGCCAGCAGCTTATCCGGACTCTCGCTCACTGAAGCTTTCTTT. Amino acid sequence: CASSLSGLSLTEAFF. The full variable domain, rest sourced from reference TRBV5-1 and TRBJ1-1, is KAGVTQTPRYLIKTRGQQVTLSCSPISGHRSVSWYQQTPGQGLQFLFEYFSETQRNKGNFPGRFSGRQFSNSRSEMNVSTLELGDSALYLCASSLSGLSLTEAFFGQGTRLTVV.

In this sample, this clonotype turned up a few times. This rearrangement joins TRBV20-1 to TRBJ2-5; D could derive from TRBD1 or TRBD2 (6 bases each). Germline CDR1 reads DFQATT; CDR2 reads SNEGSKA (reference sequence). The CDR3 is 16 residues long. Trimming cost V 5 bases and J 2 bases, with 21 bases left between them. The CDR3 DNA is TGCAGTGCTTCCGGGGGCCTAGGCGAGAAGCAAGAGACCCAGTACTTC. Translated, it gives CSASGGLGEKQETQYF.

The rearrangement uses TRBV4-2 and TRBJ2-1, with D perhaps TRBD2 (5 bases). V gave up 0 bases and J gave up 7 bases, with 19 bases separating them. This CDR3 has 17 amino acids. Germline CDR1 reads LGHNA; CDR2 reads YNFKEQ. CDR3 amino acids: CASSQDSTPSWGNEQFF. CDR3 sequence (DNA): TGTGCCAGCAGCCAAGATTCTACCCCTAGCTGGGGAAATGAGCAGTTCTTC.

This clonotype was found many times. The V call is TRBV2, the J call TRBJ2-1; D remains unclear. The CDR3 totals 16 residues. CDR1 and CDR2 from the germline V gene are SNHLY and FYNNEI. V was trimmed by 2 bases and J by 6 bases, leaving 17 bases between them. CDR3 sequence: CASSERTAILGNEQFF. CDR3 in DNA: TGTGCCAGCAGTGAAAGGACCGCGATTCTTGGCAATGAGCAGTTCTTC.

V and J are TRBV6-2 or TRBV6-3 and TRBJ2-4, with TRBD1 as a possible D gene (6 bases). Germline V gene lookup returns CDR1 MNHEY and CDR2 SVGEGT. V lost 8 bases and J 1 base, leaving 12 bases between the germline ends. CDR3 length: 14 residues. CDR3 in DNA: TGTGCCAGCTCCGTTCAGGGGGCCAAAAACATTCAGTACTTC. Protein: CASSVQGAKNIQYF.

V usage is TRBV6-6 and J usage is TRBJ2-1; 9 nucleotides align to TRBD2. The V and J ends lost 5 bases and 6 bases, in that order; junction bases with no gene match: 5. The germline V gene has CDR1 MNHNY and CDR2 SVGAGI (reference sequence). The CDR3 is made up of 14 amino acids. The DNA for the CDR3 is TGTGCCAGCAGTGCCCGGACTAGCGTCAATGAGCAGTTCTTC. Translated, it gives CASSARTSVNEQFF.

This clonotype was observed a handful of times. This chain links TRBV28 with TRBJ2-1; D not certain. The germline V gene encodes CDR1 MDHEN and CDR2 SYDVKM. V lost 3 bases, J lost 2 bases, and 8 bases lay in between. The CDR3 contains 14 residues. This CDR3 reads CASSLIQAYNEQFF. The CDR3 bases are TGTGCCAGCAGTTTGATCCAAGCCTACAATGAGCAGTTCTTC.